This T cell receptor (beta chain) stems from a study of blood T cell repertoires in COVID-19. Original data processing: Reference gene primer amplification gave nucleated cell count estimates. Some clones are missing from TCRdb's copy, which holds only in-frame ones; the method was immunoSEQ multiplex PCR. V and J calls and clone size follow that table, whereas D and trimming were derived from the DNA. The table records some 78,000 clones, roughly 89% of them present only once. The germline V and J ends were trimmed by 7 bases and 4 bases, with 13 bases remaining between them. The CDR3 is made up of 14 amino acids. The germline V gene has CDR1 LNHDA and CDR2 SQIVND (reference sequence).

The sample was peripheral blood. This chain joins TRBV19 and TRBJ2-2; possibly TRBD2 for D (5 bases). This clonotype was obtained from a man aged 50-60 years with acute or convalescent COVID-19. CDR3 DNA sequence: TGTGCCAGTACCCGCCGGGGTGGCACCGGGGAGCTGTTTTTT. Translated, it gives CASTRRGGTGELFF.